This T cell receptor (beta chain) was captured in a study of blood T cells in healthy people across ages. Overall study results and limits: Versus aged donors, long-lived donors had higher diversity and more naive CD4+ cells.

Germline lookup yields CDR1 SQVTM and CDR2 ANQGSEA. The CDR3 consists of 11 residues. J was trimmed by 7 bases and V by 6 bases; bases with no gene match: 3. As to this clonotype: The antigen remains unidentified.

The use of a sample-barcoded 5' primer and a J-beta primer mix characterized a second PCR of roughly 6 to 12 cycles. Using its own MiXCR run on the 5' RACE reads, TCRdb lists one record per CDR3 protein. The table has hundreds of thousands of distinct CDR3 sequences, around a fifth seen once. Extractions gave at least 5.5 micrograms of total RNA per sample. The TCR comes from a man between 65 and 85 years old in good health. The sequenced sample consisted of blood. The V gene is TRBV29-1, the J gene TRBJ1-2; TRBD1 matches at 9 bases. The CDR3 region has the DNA TGCAGCGTACAGGGGGCGTTTGGCTACACCTTC. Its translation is CSVQGAFGYTF.